This TCR beta chain was captured in a study of molecular identifiers for immune sequencing clone quantification. The CDR3 has 15 amino acids. Germline assignment: CDR1 SEHNR and CDR2 FQNEAQ (reference sequence). TCRdb reprocessed the PCR reads with MiXCR, giving one entry per CDR3 protein. Found here are about 500,000 distinct CDR3 sequences, roughly 24% of them singletons; the top ten hold under 0.8%. As concerns this clonotype: At one end, the junction sequence differs from germline, possibly due to a read error.

This clonotype was sampled from a human donor in good health. Some libraries in this study had Jurkat cell RNA spiked in. The chain joins TRBV7-9 to TRBJ2-7, with TRBD1 identical over 9 bases. The specimen was naive CD8+ T cells from blood, with Jurkat cell RNA spiked in. The sample's subset: FACS-sorted CD8+CD4-CCR7+CD45RA+ naive T cells. DNA of the CDR3: TGTGCCAGCAGCGCCGGGACAGGGAGCTCCTACGAGCTGTACTTC. Protein sequence: CASSAGTGSSYELYF.